This T cell receptor (beta chain) was captured by sequencing in a study of shared clonotypes between healthy human individuals. The protocol was immunoSEQ multiplex PCR, while the TCRdb copy is restricted to in-frame clones and leaves out a portion. The profile covers a few million clones, with 93% appearing a single time and about 1.7% taken by the ten largest. Naive CD8 cells lacked CD45RO, underwent positive selection for CCR7 and left out terminally differentiated effector memory CD45RA+ cells. The CDR3 has 10 residues. Germline V gene data show CDR1 as SQVTM and CDR2 as ANQGSEA. Trimming took off 4 bases at V and 7 bases at J, with 5 bases between the two ends. The study's findings and limits: With several donors compared, around 5% of naive CD4 clonotypes were shared.

As for this clone: The target antigen is unknown. The sample has other DNA sequences that encode this CDR3 too.

The sequencing sample was made of naive CD8+ T cells from PBMCs. The gene calls are TRBV29-1 and TRBJ2-1; D remains unclear. The sequence came from a man aged 18 to 29 in good health. Some clones in this sample may be carry-over from other donors' samples. The CDR3, as DNA: TGCAGCGTTGGGGGTAATGAGCAGTTCTTC. This encodes CSVGGNEQFF.